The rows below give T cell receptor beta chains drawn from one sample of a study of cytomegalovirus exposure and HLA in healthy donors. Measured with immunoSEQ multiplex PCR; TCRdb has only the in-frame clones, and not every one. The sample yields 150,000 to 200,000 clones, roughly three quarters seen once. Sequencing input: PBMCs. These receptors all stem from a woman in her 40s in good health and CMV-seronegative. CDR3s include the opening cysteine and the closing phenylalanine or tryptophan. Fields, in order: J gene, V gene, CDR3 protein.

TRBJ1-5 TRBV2 CASTPDEGAGQPQHF
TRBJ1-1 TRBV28 CASSFGVRTEAFF
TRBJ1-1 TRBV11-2 CASSLEVDRAGTEAFF
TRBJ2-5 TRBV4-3 CASSQLTGGKETQYF
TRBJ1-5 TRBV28 CASSSRGKQPQHF
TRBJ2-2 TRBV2 CASSEAGGQLFF
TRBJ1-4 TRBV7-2 CASSRGGNNEKLFF
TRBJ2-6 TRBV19 CASSIISGGGTGANVLTF
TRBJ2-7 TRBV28 CASTTPGFEQYF
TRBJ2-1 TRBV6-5 CASSWTGWGNNEQFF
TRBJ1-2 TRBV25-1 CASSEYGGDGYTF
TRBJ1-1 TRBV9 CASSAMTGGTEAFF
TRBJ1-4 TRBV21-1 CASSKAKWDRSNEKLFF
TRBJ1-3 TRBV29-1 CSVEDLPGNTIYF
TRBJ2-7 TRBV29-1 CSATPDRGQQYF
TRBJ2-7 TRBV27 CASSLLRGRAYEQYF
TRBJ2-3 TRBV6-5 CASGYSRSDTQYF
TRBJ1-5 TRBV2 CASSGDSLSNQPQHF
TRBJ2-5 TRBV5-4 CASSALDSQETQYF
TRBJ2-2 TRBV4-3 CASSPSTEGANTGELFF
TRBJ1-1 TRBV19 CASGTGVDTEAFF
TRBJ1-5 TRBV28 CASSQTTGRFNQPQHF
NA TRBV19 CASMSETHYEQYF
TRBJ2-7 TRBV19 CASSIARGGSYEQYF
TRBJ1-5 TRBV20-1 CSAGGQPQHF
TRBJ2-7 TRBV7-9 CSSSFGGVGEQYF
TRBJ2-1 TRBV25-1 CASSEGGKAGPYNEQFF
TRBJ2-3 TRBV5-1 CASSLTSPDTQYF
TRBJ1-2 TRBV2 CATTTNLAGANYGYTF
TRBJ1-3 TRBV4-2 CASSQTGGSGNTIYF
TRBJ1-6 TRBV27 CASRHHYDRVRSENNSPLHF
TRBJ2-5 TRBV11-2 CASSSQRGETQYF
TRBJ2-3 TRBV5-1 CASSLDGGNTDTQYF
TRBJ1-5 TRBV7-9 CASSLGGWNQPQHF
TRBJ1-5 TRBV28 CASSSRGPGSNQPQHF
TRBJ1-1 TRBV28 CASSTRRGATTEAFF
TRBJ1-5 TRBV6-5 CASSPDRDSNQPQHF
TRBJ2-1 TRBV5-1 CASSITSGRLNEQFF
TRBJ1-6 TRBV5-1 CASSIQARSYNSPLHF
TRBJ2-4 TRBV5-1 CASSPNVFAQNSQYF
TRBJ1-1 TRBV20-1 CSALGGAEAFF
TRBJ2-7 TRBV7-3 CASSRSGSSYEQYF
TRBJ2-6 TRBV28 CASSPPTGALGANVLTF
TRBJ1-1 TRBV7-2 CASSLAVGGTEAFF
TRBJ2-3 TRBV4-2 CASSQDVASGITDTQYF
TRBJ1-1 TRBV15 CATSRDSWKSEAFF